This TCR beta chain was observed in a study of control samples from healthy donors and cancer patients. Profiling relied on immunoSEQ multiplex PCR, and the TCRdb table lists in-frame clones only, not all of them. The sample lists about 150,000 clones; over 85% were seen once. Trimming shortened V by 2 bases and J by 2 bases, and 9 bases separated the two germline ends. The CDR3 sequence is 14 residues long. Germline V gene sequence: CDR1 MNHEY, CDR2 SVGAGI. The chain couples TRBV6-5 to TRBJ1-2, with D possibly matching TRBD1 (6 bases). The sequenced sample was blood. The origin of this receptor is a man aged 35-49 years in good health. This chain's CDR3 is CASSYGTGNYGYTF. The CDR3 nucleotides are TGTGCCAGCAGTTACGGAACAGGGAACTATGGCTACACCTTC.